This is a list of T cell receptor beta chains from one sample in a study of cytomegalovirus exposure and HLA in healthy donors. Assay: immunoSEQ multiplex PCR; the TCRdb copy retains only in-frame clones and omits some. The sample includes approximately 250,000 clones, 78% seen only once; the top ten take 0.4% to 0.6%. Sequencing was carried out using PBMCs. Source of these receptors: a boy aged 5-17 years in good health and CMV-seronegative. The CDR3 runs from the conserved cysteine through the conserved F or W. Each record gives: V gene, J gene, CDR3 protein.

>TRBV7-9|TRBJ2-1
CASTKGQGGYNEQFF
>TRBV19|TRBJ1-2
CASSITGLGNYGYTF
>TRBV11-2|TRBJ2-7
CASSLVGQDIYEQYF
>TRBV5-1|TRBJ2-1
CASSALASSSYNEQFF
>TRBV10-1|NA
CASSFTTGTHYEQYF
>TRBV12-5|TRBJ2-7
CASGPRTGSYEQYF
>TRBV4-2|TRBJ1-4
CASSQDGTGGEKLFF
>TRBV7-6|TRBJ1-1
CASAGSQGRAFF
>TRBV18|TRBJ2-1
CASSQVRGYGEQFF
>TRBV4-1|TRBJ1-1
CASSLSGQGEAFF
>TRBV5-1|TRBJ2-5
CASSLERLQGYQETQYF
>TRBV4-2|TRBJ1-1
CASSQDHQGNTEAFF
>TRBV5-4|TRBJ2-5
CASSLVDRGGETQYF
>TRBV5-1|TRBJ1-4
CASSRDSHATNEKLFF
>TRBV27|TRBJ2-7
CASTTHQGYEQYF
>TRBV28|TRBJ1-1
CASSIQVNTEAFF
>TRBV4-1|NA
CASRPRLAGDEQYF
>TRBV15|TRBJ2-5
CATSSRTGGSQYF
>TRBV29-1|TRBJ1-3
CSVGAGERDTIYF
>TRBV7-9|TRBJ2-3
CASSPGLAKGNTQYF
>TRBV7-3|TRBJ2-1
CASSLGSTVWNEQFF
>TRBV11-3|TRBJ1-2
CASSFSGHYGYTF
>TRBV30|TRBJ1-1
CAWSVVRNTEAFF